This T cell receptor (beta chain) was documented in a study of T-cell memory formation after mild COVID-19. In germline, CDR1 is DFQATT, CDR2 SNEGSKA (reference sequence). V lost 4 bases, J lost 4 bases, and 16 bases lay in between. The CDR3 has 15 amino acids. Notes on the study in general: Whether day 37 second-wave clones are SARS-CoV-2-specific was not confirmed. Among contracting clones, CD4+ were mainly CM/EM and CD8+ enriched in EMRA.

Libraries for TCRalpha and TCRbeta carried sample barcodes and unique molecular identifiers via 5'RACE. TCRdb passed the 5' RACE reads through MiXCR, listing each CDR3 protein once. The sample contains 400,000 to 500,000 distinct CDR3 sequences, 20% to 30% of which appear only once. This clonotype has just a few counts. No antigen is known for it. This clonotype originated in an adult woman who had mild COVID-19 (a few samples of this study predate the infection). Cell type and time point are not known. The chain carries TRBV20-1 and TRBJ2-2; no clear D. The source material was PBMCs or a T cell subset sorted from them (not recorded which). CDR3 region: CSATDPGSRTGELFF. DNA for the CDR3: TGCAGTGCTACCGACCCGGGCTCCCGCACCGGGGAGCTGTTTTTT.